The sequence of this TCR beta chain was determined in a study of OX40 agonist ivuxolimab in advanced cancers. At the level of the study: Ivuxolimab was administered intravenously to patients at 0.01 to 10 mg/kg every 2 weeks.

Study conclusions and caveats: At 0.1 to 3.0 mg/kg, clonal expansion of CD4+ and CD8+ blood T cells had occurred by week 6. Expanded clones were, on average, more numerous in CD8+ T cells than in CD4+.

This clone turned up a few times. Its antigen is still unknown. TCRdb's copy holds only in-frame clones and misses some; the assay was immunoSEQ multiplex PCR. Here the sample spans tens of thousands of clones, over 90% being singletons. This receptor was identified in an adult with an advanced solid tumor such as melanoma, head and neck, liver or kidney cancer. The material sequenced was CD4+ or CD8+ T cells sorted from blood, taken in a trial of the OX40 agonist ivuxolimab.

CDR3: CAWSMLAGGNEQFF. Here the CDR3 DNA reads TGTGCCTGGAGCATGCTAGCGGGGGGCAATGAGCAGTTCTTC. The gene calls are TRBV30 and TRBJ2-1, with 11 bases identical to TRBD2. The ends lost 3 bases at V and 6 bases at J; junction bases unmatched: 4. Germline CDR1 reads GTSNPN; CDR2 reads SVGIG (reference sequence). The CDR3 has 14 residues.